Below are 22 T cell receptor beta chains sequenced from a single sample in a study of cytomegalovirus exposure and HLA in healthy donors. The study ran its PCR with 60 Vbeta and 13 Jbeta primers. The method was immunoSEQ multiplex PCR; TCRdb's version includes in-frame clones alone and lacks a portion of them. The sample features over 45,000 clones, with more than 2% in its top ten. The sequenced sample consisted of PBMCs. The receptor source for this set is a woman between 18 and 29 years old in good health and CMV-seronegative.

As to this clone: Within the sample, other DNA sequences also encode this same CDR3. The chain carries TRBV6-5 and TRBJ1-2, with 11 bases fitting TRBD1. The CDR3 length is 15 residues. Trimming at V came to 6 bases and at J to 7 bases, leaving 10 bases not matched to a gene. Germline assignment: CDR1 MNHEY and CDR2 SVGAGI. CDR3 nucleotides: TGTGCCAGCAGGATTACGGCCGGGACAGGGGGTGGCTACACCTTC. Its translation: CASRITAGTGGGYTF.

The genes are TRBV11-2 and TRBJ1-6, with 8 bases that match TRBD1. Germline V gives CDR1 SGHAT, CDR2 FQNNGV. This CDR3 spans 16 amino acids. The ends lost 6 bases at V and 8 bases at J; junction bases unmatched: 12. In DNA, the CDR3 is TGTGCCAGCAGTGACAGGGGAGGGTACTCGCATTCACCCCTCCACTTT. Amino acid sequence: CASSDRGGYSHSPLHF.

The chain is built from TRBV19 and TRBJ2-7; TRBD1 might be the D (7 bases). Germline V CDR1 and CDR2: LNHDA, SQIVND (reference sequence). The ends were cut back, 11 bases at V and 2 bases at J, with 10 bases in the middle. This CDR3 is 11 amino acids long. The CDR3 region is CAGGGAYEQYF. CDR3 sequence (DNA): TGTGCCGGAGGGGGCGCCTACGAGCAGTACTTC. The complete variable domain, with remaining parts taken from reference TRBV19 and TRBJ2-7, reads DGGITQSPKYLFRKEGQNVTLSCEQNLNHDAMYWYRQDPGQGLRLIYYSQIVNDFQKGDIAEGYSVSREKKESFPLTVTSAQKNPTAFYLCAGGGAYEQYFGPGTRLTVT.

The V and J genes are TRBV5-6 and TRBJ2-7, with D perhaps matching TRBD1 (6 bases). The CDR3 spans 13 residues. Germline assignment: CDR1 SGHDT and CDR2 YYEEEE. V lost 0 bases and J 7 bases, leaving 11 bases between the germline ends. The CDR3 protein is CASSLDITGEQYF. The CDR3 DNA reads TGTGCCAGCAGCTTGGATATCACAGGGGAGCAGTACTTC.

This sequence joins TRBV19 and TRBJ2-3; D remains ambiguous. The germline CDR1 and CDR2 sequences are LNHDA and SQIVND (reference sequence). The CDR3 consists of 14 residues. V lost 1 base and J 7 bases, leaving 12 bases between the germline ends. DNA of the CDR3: TGTGCCAGTAGTATAGCCCTAGTTGTAAATACGCAGTATTTT. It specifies CASSIALVVNTQYF.

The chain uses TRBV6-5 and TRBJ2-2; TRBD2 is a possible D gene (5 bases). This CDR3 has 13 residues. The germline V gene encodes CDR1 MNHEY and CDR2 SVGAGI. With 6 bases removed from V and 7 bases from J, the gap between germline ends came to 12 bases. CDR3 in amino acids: CASRYDGVGELFF. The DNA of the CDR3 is TGTGCCAGCAGATATGACGGGGTCGGGGAGCTGTTTTTT.

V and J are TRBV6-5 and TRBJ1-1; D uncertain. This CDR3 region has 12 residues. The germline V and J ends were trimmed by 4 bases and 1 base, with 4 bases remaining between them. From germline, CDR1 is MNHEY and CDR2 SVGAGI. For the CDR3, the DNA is TGTGCCAGCAGTTCCGGGAACACTGAAGCTTTCTTT. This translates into CASSSGNTEAFF.

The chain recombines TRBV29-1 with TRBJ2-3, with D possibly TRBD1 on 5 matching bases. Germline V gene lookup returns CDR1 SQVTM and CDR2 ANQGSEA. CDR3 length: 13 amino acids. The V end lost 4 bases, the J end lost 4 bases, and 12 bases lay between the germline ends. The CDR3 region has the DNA TGCAGCGTTGCAGGGATAGGGGCAGATACGCAGTATTTT. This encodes CSVAGIGADTQYF.

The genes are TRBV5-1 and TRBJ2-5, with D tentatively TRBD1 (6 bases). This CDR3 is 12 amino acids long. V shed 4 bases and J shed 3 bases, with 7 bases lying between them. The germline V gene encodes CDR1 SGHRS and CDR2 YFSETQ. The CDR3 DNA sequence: TGCGCCAGCAGCAAGGGGGAAGAGACCCAGTACTTC. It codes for CASSKGEETQYF.

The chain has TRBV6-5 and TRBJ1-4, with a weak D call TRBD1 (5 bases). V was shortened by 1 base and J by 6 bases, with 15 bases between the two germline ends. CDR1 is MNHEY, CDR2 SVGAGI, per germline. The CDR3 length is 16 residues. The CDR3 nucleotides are TGTGCCAGCAGTTACTGGGGCCCCCCAAACCATGAAAAACTGTTTTTT. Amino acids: CASSYWGPPNHEKLFF.

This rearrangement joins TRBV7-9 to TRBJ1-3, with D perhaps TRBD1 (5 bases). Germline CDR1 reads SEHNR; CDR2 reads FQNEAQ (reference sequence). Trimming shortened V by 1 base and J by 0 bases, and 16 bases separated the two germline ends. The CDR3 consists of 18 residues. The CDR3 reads CASSLVQGGWGSGNTIYF. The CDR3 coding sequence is TGTGCCAGCAGCTTAGTTCAGGGCGGCTGGGGCTCTGGAAACACCATATATTTT.

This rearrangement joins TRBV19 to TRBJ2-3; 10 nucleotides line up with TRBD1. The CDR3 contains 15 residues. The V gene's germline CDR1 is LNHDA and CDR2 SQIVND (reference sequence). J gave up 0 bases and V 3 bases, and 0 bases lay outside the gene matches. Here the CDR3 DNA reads TGTGCCAGTAGTATGGGACAGGGGAGCACAGATACGCAGTATTTT. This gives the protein CASSMGQGSTDTQYF.

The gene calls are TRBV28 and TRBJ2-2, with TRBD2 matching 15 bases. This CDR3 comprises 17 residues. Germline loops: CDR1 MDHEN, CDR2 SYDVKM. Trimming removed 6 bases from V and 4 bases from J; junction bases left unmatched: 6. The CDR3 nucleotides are TGTGCCAGCAGGCCGGGGACTAGCGGGAGGATCACCGGGGAGCTGTTTTTT. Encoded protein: CASRPGTSGRITGELFF. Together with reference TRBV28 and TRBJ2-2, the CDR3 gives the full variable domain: DVKVTQSSRYLVKRTGEKVFLECVQDMDHENMFWYRQDPGLGLRLIYFSYDVKMKEKGDIPEGYSVSREKKERFSLILESASTNQTSMYLCASRPGTSGRITGELFFGEGSRLTVL.

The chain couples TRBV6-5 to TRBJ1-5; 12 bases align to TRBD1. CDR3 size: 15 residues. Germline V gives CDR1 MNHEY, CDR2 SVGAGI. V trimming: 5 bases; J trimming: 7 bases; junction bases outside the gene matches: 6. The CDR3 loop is CASSPLGQGAQPQHF. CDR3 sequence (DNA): TGTGCCAGCAGTCCCCTGGGACAGGGGGCACAGCCCCAGCATTTT.

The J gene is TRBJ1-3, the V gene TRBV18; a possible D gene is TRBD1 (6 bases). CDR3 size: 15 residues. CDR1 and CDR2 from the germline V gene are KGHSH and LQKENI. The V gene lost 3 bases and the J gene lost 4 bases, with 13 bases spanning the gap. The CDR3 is CASSPLRGRGNTIYF. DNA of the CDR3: TGTGCCAGCTCACCCTTGAGGGGGAGAGGAAACACCATATATTTT.

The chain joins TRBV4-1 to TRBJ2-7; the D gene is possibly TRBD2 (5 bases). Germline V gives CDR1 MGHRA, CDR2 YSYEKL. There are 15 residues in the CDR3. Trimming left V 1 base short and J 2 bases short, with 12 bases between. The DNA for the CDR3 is TGCGCCAGCAGCCAAGCCCTGACGGGGACCTACGAGCAGTACTTC. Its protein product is CASSQALTGTYEQYF.

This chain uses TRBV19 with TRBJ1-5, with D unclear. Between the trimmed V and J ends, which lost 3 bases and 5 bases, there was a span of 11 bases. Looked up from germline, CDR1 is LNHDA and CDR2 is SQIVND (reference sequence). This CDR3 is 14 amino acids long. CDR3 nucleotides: TGTGCCAGTAGTATCCAAGACAAACATCAGCCCCAGCATTTT. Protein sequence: CASSIQDKHQPQHF. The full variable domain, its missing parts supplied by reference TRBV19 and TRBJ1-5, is DGGITQSPKYLFRKEGQNVTLSCEQNLNHDAMYWYRQDPGQGLRLIYYSQIVNDFQKGDIAEGYSVSREKKESFPLTVTSAQKNPTAFYLCASSIQDKHQPQHFGDGTRLSIL.

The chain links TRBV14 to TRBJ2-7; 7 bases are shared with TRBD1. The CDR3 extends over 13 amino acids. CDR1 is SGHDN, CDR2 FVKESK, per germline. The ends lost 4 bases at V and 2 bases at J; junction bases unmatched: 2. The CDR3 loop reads CASSRQGTYEQYF. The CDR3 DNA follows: TGTGCCAGCAGCCGACAGGGTACCTACGAGCAGTACTTC.

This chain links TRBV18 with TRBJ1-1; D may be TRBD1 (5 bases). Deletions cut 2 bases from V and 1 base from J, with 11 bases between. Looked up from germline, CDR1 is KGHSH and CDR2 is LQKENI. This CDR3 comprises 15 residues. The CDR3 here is CASSPSGRGNTEAFF. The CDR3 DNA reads TGTGCCAGCTCACCATCAGGGCGGGGGAACACTGAAGCTTTCTTT.

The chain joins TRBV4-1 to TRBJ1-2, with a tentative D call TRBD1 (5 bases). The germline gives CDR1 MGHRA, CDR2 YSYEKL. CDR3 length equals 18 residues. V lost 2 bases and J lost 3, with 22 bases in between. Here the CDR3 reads CASSQTRNRKAVDYGYTF. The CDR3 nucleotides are TGCGCCAGCAGCCAAACCCGCAACAGGAAGGCGGTGGACTATGGCTACACCTTC.

The CDR3: CASSIRPGTGIYGYTF. The CDR3 DNA sequence: TGTGCCAGTAGTATCCGTCCCGGGACAGGGATCTATGGCTACACCTTC. The chain is built from TRBV19 and TRBJ1-2; 9 nucleotides match TRBD1. The CDR3 covers 16 residues. Germline V gene data show CDR1 as LNHDA and CDR2 as SQIVND (reference sequence). V lost 3 bases to trimming and J lost 4 bases; unmatched junction nucleotides: 9.

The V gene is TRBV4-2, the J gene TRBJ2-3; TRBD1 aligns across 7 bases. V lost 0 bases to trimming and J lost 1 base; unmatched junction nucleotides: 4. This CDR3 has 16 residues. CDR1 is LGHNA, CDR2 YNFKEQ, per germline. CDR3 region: CASSQDLRGRTDTQYF. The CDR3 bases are TGTGCCAGCAGCCAAGATCTGAGGGGGCGCACAGATACGCAGTATTTT.